This TCR beta chain emerged from a study of T cells in Graves' hyperthyroidism and ophthalmopathy. Whole-study findings and limits: The model anticipated ophthalmopathy a median 6.5 months pre-onset. Stable hyperthyroidism was told apart from ophthalmopathy by a model built on 13 V-J features.

Amplification targeted TCR beta CDR3 regions from RNA transcripts. The HTBI primer set served for first-round RT-PCR of the TCR CDR3. MiXCR, applied by TCRdb to the multiplex PCR reads, yields one record per CDR3 protein. The sample has about 400,000 distinct CDR3 sequences, more than 12% seen once. Germline V lookup: CDR1 MNHEY, CDR2 SMNVEV (reference sequence). The J segment lost 1 base and the V segment lost 3 bases, leaving 15 bases of the junction unmatched. This CDR3 contains 22 residues. This clonotype occurred many times. Its target is unknown. The V and J genes are TRBV27 and TRBJ2-2, with 15 bases that match TRBD2. The specimen sequenced was blood. This receptor was identified in a woman aged 25 to 39 with Graves' hyperthyroidism. DNA for the CDR3: TGTGCCAGCAGTTTGGTTGTTATTACGGGACTAGCGGGAGGAAAGAACACCGGGGAGCTGTTTTTT. It codes for CASSLVVITGLAGGKNTGELFF.